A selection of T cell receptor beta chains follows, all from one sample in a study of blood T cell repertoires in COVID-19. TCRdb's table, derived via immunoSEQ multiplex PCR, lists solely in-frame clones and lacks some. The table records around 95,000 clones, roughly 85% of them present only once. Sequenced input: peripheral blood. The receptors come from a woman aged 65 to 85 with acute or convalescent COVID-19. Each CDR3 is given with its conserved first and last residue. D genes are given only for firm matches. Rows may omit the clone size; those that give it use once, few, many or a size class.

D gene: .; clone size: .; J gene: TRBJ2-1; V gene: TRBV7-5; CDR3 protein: CARSFKIPGLSHNEQFF; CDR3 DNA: TGTGCCAGAAGCTTTAAAATACCGGGACTAAGCCACAATGAGCAGTTCTTC
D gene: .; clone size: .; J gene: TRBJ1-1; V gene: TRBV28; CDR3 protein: CASSPPFRTVNTEAFF; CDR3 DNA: TGTGCCAGCAGTCCGCCTTTTAGGACAGTGAACACTGAAGCTTTCTTT
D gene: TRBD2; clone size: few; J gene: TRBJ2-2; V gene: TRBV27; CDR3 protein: CASSLIAGGKTGELFF; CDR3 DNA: TGTGCCAGCAGTCTAATAGCGGGGGGAAAGACCGGGGAGCTGTTTTTT
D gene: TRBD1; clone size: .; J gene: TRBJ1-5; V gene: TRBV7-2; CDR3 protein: CASSLVRTGGNQPQHF; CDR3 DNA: TGTGCCAGCAGCTTAGTTCGGACAGGGGGTAATCAGCCCCAGCATTTT
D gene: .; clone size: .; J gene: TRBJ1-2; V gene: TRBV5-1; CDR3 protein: CASSLAVPETGGYTF; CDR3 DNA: TGCGCCAGCAGCTTGGCCGTTCCCGAGACGGGTGGCTACACCTTC
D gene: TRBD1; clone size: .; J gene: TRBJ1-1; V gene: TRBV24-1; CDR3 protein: CATSDGQGGKTEAFF; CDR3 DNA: TGTGCCACCAGTGATGGACAGGGAGGAAAGACTGAAGCTTTCTTT
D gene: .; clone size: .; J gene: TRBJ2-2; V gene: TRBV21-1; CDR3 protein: CASRSRMFDTGELFF; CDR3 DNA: TGTGCCAGCCGAAGTAGAATGTTCGACACCGGGGAGCTGTTTTTT
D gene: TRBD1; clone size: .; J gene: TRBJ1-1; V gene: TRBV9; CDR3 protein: CASSVAARGTEAFF; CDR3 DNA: TGTGCCAGCAGCGTAGCTGCCAGGGGGACTGAAGCTTTCTTT
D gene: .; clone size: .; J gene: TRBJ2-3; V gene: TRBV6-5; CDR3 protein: CASRRGPSTDTQYF; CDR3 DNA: TGTGCCAGCAGGCGGGGGCCTAGCACAGATACGCAGTATTTT
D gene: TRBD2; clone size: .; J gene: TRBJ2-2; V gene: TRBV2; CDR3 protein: CASSVSGGARTGELFF; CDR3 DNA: TGTGCCAGCAGTGTTAGCGGGGGGGCCCGCACCGGGGAGCTGTTTTTT
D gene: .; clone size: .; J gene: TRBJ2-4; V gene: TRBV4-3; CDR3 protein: CASSQGSITADIQYF; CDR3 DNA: TGCGCCAGCAGCCAAGGCTCTATAACTGCGGACATTCAGTACTTC
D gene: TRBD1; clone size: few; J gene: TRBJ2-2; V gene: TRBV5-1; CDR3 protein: CASSPEPTGGTGELFF; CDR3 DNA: TGCGCCAGCAGTCCCGAACCGACAGGGGGCACCGGGGAGCTGTTTTTT
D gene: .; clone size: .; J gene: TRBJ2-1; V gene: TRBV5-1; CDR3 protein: CASSLKSNEQFF; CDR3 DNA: TGCGCCAGCAGCCTGAAGAGCAATGAGCAGTTCTTC
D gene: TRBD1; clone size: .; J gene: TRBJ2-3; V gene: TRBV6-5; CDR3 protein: CASSYRDRGPDTQYF; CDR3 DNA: TGTGCCAGCAGTTACCGGGACAGGGGGCCGGATACGCAGTATTTT
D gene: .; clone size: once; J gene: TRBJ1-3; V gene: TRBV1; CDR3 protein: CTSSRQGIDSGNTIYF; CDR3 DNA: TGCACCAGCAGCCGCCAGGGAATCGACTCTGGAAACACCATATATTTT
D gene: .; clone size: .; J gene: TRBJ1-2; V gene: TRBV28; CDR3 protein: CASTKYSGYTF; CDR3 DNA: TGTGCCAGCACCAAATATAGTGGCTACACCTTC
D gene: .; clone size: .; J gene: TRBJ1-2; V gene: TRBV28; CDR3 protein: CASSFAVAGYGYTF; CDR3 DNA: TGTGCCAGCAGTTTCGCGGTTGCTGGGTATGGCTACACCTTC
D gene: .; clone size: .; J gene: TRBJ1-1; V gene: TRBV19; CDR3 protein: CATLRGEGTEAFF; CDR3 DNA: TGTGCCACCCTCCGAGGGGAGGGCACTGAAGCTTTCTTT
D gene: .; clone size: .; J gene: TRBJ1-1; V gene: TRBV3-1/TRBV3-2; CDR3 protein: CASSPTGVGTEAFF; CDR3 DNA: TGTGCCAGCAGCCCCACCGGGGTAGGTACTGAAGCTTTCTTT
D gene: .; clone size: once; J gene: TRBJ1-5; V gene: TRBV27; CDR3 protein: CASSLSPGQPQHF; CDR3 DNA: TGTGCCAGCAGTTTATCCCCCGGGCAGCCCCAGCATTTT
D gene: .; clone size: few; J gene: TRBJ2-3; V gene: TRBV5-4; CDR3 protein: CASSLAAGVGTDTQYF; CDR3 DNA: TGTGCCAGCAGCTTGGCCGCAGGGGTAGGGACAGATACGCAGTATTTT
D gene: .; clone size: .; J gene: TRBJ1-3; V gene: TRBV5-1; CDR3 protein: CASSWDRGGTRGNTIYF; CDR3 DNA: TGCGCCAGCAGCTGGGACCGTGGGGGGACGCGAGGAAACACCATATATTTT
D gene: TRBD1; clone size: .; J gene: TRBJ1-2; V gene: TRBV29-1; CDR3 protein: CSVTGAYGYTF; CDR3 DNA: TGCAGCGTGACAGGGGCCTATGGCTACACCTTC
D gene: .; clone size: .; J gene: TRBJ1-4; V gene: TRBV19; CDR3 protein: CASSMVRGEGEKLFF; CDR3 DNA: TGTGCCAGTAGTATGGTCCGCGGGGAGGGAGAAAAACTGTTTTTT
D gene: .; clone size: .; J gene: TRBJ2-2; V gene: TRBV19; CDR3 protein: CASRRTDRTGELFF; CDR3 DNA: TGTGCCAGTAGGAGGACAGACCGTACCGGGGAGCTGTTTTTT
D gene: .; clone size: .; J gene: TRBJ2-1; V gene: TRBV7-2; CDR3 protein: CASRLEFNNEQFF; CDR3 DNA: TGTGCCAGCAGATTGGAGTTCAACAATGAGCAGTTCTTC
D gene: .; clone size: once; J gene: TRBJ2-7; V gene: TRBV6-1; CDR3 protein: CASSEAGVSEQYF; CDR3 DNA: TGTGCCAGCAGTGAAGCCGGGGTTTCCGAGCAGTACTTC
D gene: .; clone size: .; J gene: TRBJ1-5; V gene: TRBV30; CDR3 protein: CAWSLDFGGNQPQHF; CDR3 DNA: TGTGCCTGGAGTCTAGACTTTGGCGGCAATCAGCCCCAGCATTTT
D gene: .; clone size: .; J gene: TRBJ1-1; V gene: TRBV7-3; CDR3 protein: CASSPRGGTEAFF; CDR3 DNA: TGTGCCAGCAGCCCCCGAGGGGGCACTGAAGCTTTCTTT
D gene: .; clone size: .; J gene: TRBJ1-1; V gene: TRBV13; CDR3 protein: CASSLGRRGAGSEAFF; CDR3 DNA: TGTGCCAGCAGCTTAGGCCGTCGGGGAGCGGGCTCTGAAGCTTTCTTT
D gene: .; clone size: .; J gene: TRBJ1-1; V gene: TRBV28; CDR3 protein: CASSLLTGGTEAFF; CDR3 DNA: TGTGCCAGCAGTTTATTGACGGGGGGCACTGAAGCTTTCTTT
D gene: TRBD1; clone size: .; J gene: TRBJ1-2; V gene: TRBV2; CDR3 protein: CASSETPGTAKGYTF; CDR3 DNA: TGTGCCAGCAGTGAAACACCCGGGACAGCAAAGGGCTACACCTTC
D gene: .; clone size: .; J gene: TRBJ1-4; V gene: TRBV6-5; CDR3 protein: CASSYSPGVWEKLFF; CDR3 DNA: TGTGCCAGCAGTTACTCGCCAGGGGTCTGGGAAAAACTGTTTTTT
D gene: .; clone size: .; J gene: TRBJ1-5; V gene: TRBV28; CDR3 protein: CASRSSNQPQHF; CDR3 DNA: TGTGCCAGCAGGAGCAGCAATCAGCCCCAGCATTTT
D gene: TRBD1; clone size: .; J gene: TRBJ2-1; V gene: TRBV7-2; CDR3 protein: CASTGQGAGNEQFF; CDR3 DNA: TGTGCCAGCACGGGACAGGGGGCGGGGAATGAGCAGTTCTTC
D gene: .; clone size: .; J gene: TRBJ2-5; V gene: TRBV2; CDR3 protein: CASSRDNQETQYF; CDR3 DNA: TGTGCCAGCAGCCGGGACAACCAAGAGACCCAGTACTTC
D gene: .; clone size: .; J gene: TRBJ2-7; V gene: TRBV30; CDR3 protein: CAWSAMGAPPYEQYF; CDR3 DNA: TGTGCCTGGAGTGCGATGGGGGCCCCACCCTACGAGCAGTACTTC
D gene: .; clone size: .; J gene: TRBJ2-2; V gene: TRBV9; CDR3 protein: CASSVELGGNTGELFF; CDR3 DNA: TGTGCCAGCAGCGTAGAACTAGGGGGGAACACCGGGGAGCTGTTTTTT
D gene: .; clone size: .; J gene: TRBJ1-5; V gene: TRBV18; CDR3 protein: CASSPSGHPNQPQHF; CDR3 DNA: TGTGCCAGCTCACCCTCCGGACATCCTAATCAGCCCCAGCATTTT
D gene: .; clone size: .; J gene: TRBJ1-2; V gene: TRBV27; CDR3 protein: CASRLDYLDGYTF; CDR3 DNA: TGTGCCAGCCGCCTCGACTACCTAGATGGCTACACCTTC
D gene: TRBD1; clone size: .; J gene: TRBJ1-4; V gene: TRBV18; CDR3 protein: CASSPTGTGGEKLFF; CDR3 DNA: TGTGCCAGCTCACCTACCGGGACAGGGGGTGAAAAACTGTTTTTT
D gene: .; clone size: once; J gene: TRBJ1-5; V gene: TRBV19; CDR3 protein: CASSYDGNNQPQHF; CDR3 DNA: TGTGCCAGTAGTTACGACGGGAACAATCAGCCCCAGCATTTT
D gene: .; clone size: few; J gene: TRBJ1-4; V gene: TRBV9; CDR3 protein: CASTRGGPTSTNEKLFF; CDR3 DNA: TGTGCCAGCACACGGGGGGGACCTACTTCAACTAATGAAAAACTGTTTTTT